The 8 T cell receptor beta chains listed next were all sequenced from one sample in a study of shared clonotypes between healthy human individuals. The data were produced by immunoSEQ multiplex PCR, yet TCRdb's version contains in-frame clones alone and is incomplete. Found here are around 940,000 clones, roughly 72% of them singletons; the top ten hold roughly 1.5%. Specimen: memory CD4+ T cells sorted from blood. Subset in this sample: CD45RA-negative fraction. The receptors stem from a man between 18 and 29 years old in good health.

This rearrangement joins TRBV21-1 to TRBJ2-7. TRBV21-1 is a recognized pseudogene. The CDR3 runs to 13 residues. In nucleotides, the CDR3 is TGTGCCCGGCTGGGGACGGAGACCTACGAGCAGTACTTC. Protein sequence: CARLGTETYEQYF.

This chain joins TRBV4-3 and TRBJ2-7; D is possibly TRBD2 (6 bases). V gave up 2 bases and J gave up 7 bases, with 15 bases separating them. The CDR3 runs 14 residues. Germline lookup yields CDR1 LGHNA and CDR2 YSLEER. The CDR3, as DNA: TGCGCCAGCAGCCAATCCTTCGGCAGCGGGGAGCAGTACTTC. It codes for CASSQSFGSGEQYF.

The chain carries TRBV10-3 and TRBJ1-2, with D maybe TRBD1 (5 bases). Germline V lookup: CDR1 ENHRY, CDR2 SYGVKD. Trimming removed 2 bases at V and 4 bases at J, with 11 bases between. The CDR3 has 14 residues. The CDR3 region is CAISEGRALYGYTF. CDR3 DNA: TGTGCCATCAGTGAGGGCAGGGCTCTCTATGGCTACACCTTC.

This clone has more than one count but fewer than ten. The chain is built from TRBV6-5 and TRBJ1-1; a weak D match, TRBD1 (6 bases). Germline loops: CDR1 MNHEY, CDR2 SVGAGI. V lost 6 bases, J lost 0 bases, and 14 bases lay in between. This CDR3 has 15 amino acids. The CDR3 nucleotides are TGTGCCAGCAGCTACGGGGGGGCGATGAACACTGAAGCTTTCTTT. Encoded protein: CASSYGGAMNTEAFF.

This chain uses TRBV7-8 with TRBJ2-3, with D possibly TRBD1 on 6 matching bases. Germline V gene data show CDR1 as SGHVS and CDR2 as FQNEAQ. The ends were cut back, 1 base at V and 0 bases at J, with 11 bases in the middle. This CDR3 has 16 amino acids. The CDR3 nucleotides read TGTGCCAGCAGCTTAGGAGGGGGATCTAGCACAGATACGCAGTATTTT. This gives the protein CASSLGGGSSTDTQYF.

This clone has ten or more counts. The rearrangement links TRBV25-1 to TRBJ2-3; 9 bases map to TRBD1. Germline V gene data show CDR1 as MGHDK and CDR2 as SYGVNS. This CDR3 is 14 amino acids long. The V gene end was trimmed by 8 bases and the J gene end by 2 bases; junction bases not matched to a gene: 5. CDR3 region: CASGRTGVTDTQYF. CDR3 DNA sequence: TGTGCCAGCGGGCGGACAGGGGTCACAGATACGCAGTATTTT.

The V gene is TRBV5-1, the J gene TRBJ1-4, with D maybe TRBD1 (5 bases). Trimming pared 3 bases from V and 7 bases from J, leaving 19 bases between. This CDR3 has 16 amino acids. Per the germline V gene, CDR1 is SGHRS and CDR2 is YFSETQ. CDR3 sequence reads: CASSSSGDLTGEKLFF. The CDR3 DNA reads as TGCGCCAGCAGCTCCTCCGGGGACCTCACAGGTGAAAAACTGTTTTTT.

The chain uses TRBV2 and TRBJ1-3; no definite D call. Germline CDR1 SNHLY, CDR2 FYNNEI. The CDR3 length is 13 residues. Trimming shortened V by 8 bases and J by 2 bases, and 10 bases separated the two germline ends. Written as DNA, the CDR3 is TGTGCCAGCGCCGACGGGGCTGGAAACACCATATATTTT. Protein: CASADGAGNTIYF.